A single T cell receptor beta chain is shown here with its context. Antigen unknown. The CDR3 contains 15 residues. Germline assignment: CDR1 SGHKS and CDR2 YYEKEE (reference sequence). J was trimmed by 7 bases and V by 1 base; bases with no gene match: 6. The data stem from a study of cytomegalovirus exposure and HLA in healthy donors. Only in-frame clones appear in the TCRdb table, and some are missing; sequencing was by immunoSEQ multiplex PCR. The table records roughly 150,000 clones, about nine tenths of them present only once. It was the approximately 130-subject validation cohort, separate from the approximately 700-subject first cohort, to which the donors belonged. Study-wide points: 150 to 200 TCR beta chains were listed as cytomegalovirus-associated. Later, an analysis found that TCR clusters from the first cohort tended to co-occur in the roughly 110 validation repertoires.

The chain carries TRBV5-5 and TRBJ1-4; TRBD1 aligns across 8 bases. The clonotype was recovered from a woman in her thirties in good health and CMV-seronegative. Sequenced sample: PBMCs. CDR3 residues: CASSLNRGLGEKLFF. CDR3 sequence (DNA): TGTGCCAGCAGCTTGAACAGGGGGTTAGGTGAAAAACTGTTTTTT.